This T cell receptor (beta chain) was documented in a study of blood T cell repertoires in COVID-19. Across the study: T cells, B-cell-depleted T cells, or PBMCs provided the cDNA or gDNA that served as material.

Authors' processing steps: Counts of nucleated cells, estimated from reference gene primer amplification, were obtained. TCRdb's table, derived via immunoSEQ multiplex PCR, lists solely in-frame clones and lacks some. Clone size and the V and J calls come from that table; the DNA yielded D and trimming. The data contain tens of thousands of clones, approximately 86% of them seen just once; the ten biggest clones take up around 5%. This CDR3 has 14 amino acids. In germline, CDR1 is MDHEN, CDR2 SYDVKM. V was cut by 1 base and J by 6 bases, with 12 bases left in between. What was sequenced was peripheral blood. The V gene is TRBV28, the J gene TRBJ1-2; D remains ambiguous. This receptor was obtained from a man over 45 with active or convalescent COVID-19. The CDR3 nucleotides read TGTGCCAGCAGTTTATCCGACATGGCCCATGGCTACACCTTC. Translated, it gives CASSLSDMAHGYTF.